One and the same sample provided the 29 T cell receptor beta chains below, sequenced in a study of shared clonotypes between healthy human individuals. Assay used: immunoSEQ multiplex PCR; TCRdb lists only in-frame clones, some missing. The sample holds roughly 2,500,000 clones, 93% seen once. The sample comprised naive CD4+ T cells from PBMCs. Subset defined: CD45RA+ positively selected. The receptors shown here come from a man aged 18 to 35 in good health. Some clones in this sample may be carry-over from other donors' samples.

The V gene is TRBV18, the J gene TRBJ1-5; 7 bases fit TRBD1. The length of the CDR3 is 15 residues. From germline, CDR1 is KGHSH and CDR2 LQKENI. Trimming at V came to 3 bases and at J to 6 bases, leaving 8 bases not matched to a gene. CDR3 DNA: TGTGCCAGCTCACCCCCGGCCAGGGGGGGTCAGCCCCAGCATTTT. Protein: CASSPPARGGQPQHF.

The chain recombines TRBV9 with TRBJ2-6; unclear D gene. Looked up from germline, CDR1 is SGDLS and CDR2 is YYNGEE. The CDR3 totals 16 residues. Trimming pared 5 bases from V and 4 bases from J, leaving 16 bases between. The CDR3 sequence is CASSAGPPLGANVLTF. DNA of the CDR3: TGTGCCAGCAGTGCCGGGCCCCCGTTAGGGGCCAACGTCCTGACTTTC.

This sequence joins TRBV29-1 and TRBJ2-4; 9 bases fit TRBD2. The CDR3 runs to 14 residues. J gave up 2 bases and V 4 bases, and 3 bases lay outside the gene matches. Germline CDR1 reads SQVTM; CDR2 reads ANQGSEA. DNA for the CDR3: TGCAGCGTTGGGACTAGCGAACCCAAAAACATTCAGTACTTC. It translates to CSVGTSEPKNIQYF.

V usage is TRBV11-2 and J usage is TRBJ2-5, with 8 positions matching TRBD2. CDR3 length: 15 residues. Germline CDR1 and CDR2: SGHAT and FQNNGV. V shed 5 bases, J shed 6 bases, and the junction held 11 bases outside the gene matches. The chain's CDR3 is CASSPAGGLLKTQYF. CDR3 nucleotides: TGTGCCAGCAGCCCCGCGGGGGGACTCCTCAAGACCCAGTACTTC.

Only one count was recorded for this clone. The chain uses TRBV18 and TRBJ2-7; no reliable D call. Germline-derived CDR1 and CDR2 are KGHSH and LQKENI. Trimming took off 5 bases at V and 6 bases at J, with 14 bases between the two ends. This CDR3 spans 13 amino acids. Written as DNA, the CDR3 is TGTGCCAGCTCAGCCTTCGAGCAAAGCGAGCAGTACTTC. Its protein product is CASSAFEQSEQYF.

This chain uses TRBV5-1 with TRBJ2-3, with D unresolved. V lost 1 base and J 3 bases, leaving 6 bases between the germline ends. Germline V gene data show CDR1 as SGHRS and CDR2 as YFSETQ. The CDR3 covers 13 residues. This CDR3 is CASSLKRTDTQYF. DNA of the CDR3: TGCGCCAGCAGCTTGAAAAGGACAGATACGCAGTATTTT.

The chain recombines TRBV10-3 with TRBJ2-3; 8 bases map to TRBD1. Germline trimming cut 3 bases from V and 6 bases from J; bases unmatched to any gene: 11. The CDR3 has 16 amino acids. CDR1 is ENHRY, CDR2 SYGVKD, per germline. The CDR3 sequence: CAISDLGQGPLDTQYF. For the CDR3, the DNA is TGTGCCATCAGTGACCTCGGACAGGGACCGCTGGATACGCAGTATTTT.

Comments on this clone: A read error is likely, as this CDR3 ends without the conserved phenylalanine or tryptophan. The DNA is omitted, as the CDR3 cannot be located on it reliably, and the CDR3 follows TCRdb's listing. This sequence joins TRBV9 and TRBJ2-7; the D call TRBD1 from the table was never checked on the DNA. The CDR3 totals 13 residues, both ends included. Germline CDR1 is SGDLS and CDR2 is YYNGEE. CDR3 residues: CASSPHSTGLGLG.

The chain uses TRBV6-5 and TRBJ1-2; D gene uncertain. Germline CDR1 MNHEY, CDR2 SVGAGI. The CDR3 spans 11 residues. V dropped 8 bases and J dropped 8 bases, with 12 bases sitting between them. The CDR3 DNA follows: TGTGCCAGCGGGAGGTTACGCGGCTACACCTTC. The encoded protein is CASGRLRGYTF.

V and J are TRBV7-9 and TRBJ2-5; 7 bases fit TRBD2. The germline CDR1 and CDR2 sequences are SEHNR and FQNEAQ (reference sequence). This CDR3 has 13 amino acids. V lost 8 bases, J lost 1 base, and 4 bases stayed unmatched. The CDR3 region has the DNA TGTGCCAGCGGCGCTAGCGGCCAAGAGACCCAGTACTTC. Translating gives CASGASGQETQYF.

The chain is built from TRBV5-4 and TRBJ1-4, with D unclear. The germline CDR1 and CDR2 sequences are SGHNT and YYREEE (reference sequence). Trimming took 0 bases from V and 11 from J, leaving 11 bases between them. The CDR3 is made up of 13 amino acids. The CDR3: CASSLGGGGKLFF. Written as DNA, the CDR3 is TGTGCCAGCAGCTTGGGGGGAGGTGGGAAACTGTTTTTT.

The genes are TRBV6-5 and TRBJ1-5; D is perhaps TRBD1 (5 bases). The CDR3 is 15 amino acids. CDR1 is MNHEY, CDR2 SVGAGI, per germline. The germline V and J ends were trimmed by 1 base and 0 bases, with 7 bases remaining between them. The CDR3 sequence: CASSYFRDSNQPQHF. CDR3 sequence (DNA): TGTGCCAGCAGTTACTTCAGGGATAGCAATCAGCCCCAGCATTTT.

The J gene is TRBJ2-5, the V gene TRBV7-9; possible D gene TRBD2, 5 bases. The germline V gene has CDR1 SEHNR and CDR2 FQNEAQ (reference sequence). V dropped 1 base and J dropped 3 bases, with 9 bases sitting between them. The CDR3 has 14 amino acids. The CDR3 region has the DNA TGTGCCAGCAGCTTAGTACCGGGGAAAGAGACCCAGTACTTC. Its protein product is CASSLVPGKETQYF.

This chain joins TRBV5-4 and TRBJ2-7, with a tentative D call TRBD2 (7 bases). V dropped 4 bases and J dropped 0 bases, with 17 bases sitting between them. This CDR3 comprises 16 residues. The germline V gene has CDR1 SGHNT and CDR2 YYREEE (reference sequence). The CDR3 sequence is CASSPRGGVRSYEQYF. CDR3 in DNA: TGTGCCAGCAGCCCGAGGGGGGGGGTTCGCTCCTACGAGCAGTACTTC.

This CDR3 reads CAISSQTSDTQYF. The CDR3 bases are TGTGCCATCAGTTCGCAGACCTCAGATACGCAGTATTTT. The chain couples TRBV10-3 to TRBJ2-3; D remains unclear. The CDR3 contains 13 residues. The germline CDR1 and CDR2 sequences are ENHRY and SYGVKD. V shed 5 bases and J shed 4 bases, with 10 bases lying between them.

V gene TRBV19 combines with J gene TRBJ2-2; no clear D gene. Germline CDR1 is LNHDA and CDR2 is SQIVND (reference sequence). This CDR3 has 17 amino acids. The germline V and J ends were trimmed by 6 bases and 3 bases, with 20 bases remaining between them. CDR3 sequence reads: CASRPRSRVRDTGELFF. The CDR3 DNA reads TGTGCCAGTAGACCCCGCTCCCGCGTAAGGGACACCGGGGAGCTGTTTTTT.

This clone showed up just a few times. The chain recombines TRBV18 with TRBJ1-2; no reliable D call. The V and J ends lost 3 bases and 0 bases respectively, with 14 bases between them. There are 16 residues in the CDR3. From germline, CDR1 is KGHSH and CDR2 LQKENI. CDR3 in DNA: TGTGCCAGCTCACCGACTTCAGGACGAACTAACTATGGCTACACCTTC. Translation: CASSPTSGRTNYGYTF.

The CDR3 loop is CASSLVPETQYF. The CDR3 DNA sequence: TGTGCCAGCAGCTTAGTTCCGGAGACCCAGTACTTC. The gene calls are TRBV7-9 and TRBJ2-5; D is unclear. Germline values: CDR1 SEHNR, CDR2 FQNEAQ (reference sequence). The V gene lost 1 base and the J gene lost 5 bases, with 5 bases spanning the gap. The CDR3 contains 12 residues.

The V and J genes are TRBV21-1 and TRBJ1-4. TRBV21-1 is deemed a pseudogene. The CDR3 is 15 residues long. CDR3 bases: TGTGCCAGCAGCCCCTGGGGGGGGGAAAATGAAAAACTGTTTTTT. Protein: CASSPWGGENEKLFF.

On this clone itself: This CDR3 is also generated by other DNA sequences in the sample. The chain uses TRBV2 and TRBJ1-2, with 9 nucleotides matching TRBD1. This CDR3 comprises 13 residues. Germline CDR1 SNHLY, CDR2 FYNNEI. J was trimmed by 2 bases and V by 9 bases; bases with no gene match: 4. CDR3 loop: CASSGTGNYGYTF. CDR3 nucleotides: TGTGCCAGTTCGGGGACAGGGAACTATGGCTACACCTTC. The variable domain in full, with the rest retrieved from reference TRBV2 and TRBJ1-2, is EPEVTQTPSHQVTQMGQEVILRCVPISNHLYFYWYRQILGQKVEFLVSFYNNEISEKSEIFDDQFSVERPDGSNFTLKIRSTKLEDSAMYFCASSGTGNYGYTFGSGTRLTVV.

CDR3 in amino acids: CASSYLGQGVYEQYF. The CDR3 DNA follows: TGTGCCAGCAGTTACCTTGGACAGGGCGTTTACGAGCAGTACTTC. This chain joins TRBV6-5 and TRBJ2-7; 8 bases map to TRBD1. Germline V gives CDR1 MNHEY, CDR2 SVGAGI. Trimming cost V 2 bases and J 4 bases; bases outside gene matches: 7. The CDR3 length is 15 residues.

V is TRBV28 and J is TRBJ2-7; 11 bases align to TRBD1. Trimming took 3 bases from V and 7 from J; bases not matched to a gene: 11. Germline V gene sequence: CDR1 MDHEN, CDR2 SYDVKM. The CDR3 sequence is 16 residues long. This CDR3 is CASSFNIRDRGREQYF. As DNA, the CDR3 is TGTGCCAGCAGTTTTAATATCCGGGACAGGGGGAGGGAGCAGTACTTC.

This chain uses TRBV5-6 with TRBJ2-5, with D possibly called TRBD1 or TRBD2 (5 bases each). This CDR3 has 14 residues. Germline assignment: CDR1 SGHDT and CDR2 YYEEEE. Trimming left V 3 bases short and J 7 bases short, with 16 bases between. The CDR3 here is CASSSTRDLPTQYF. CDR3 DNA sequence: TGTGCCAGCAGCTCCACCCGGGACCTACCGACCCAGTACTTC.

The chain combines TRBV13 with TRBJ2-7; no firm D call. The CDR3 extends over 12 amino acids. Trimming took 5 bases from V and 4 from J, leaving 9 bases between them. Germline assignment: CDR1 PRHDT and CDR2 FYEKMQ (reference sequence). The CDR3 DNA reads as TGTGCCAGCAGCCTGATGAAATACGAGCAGTACTTC. The encoded protein is CASSLMKYEQYF.

CDR3 nucleotide sequence: TGTGCCAGCACCTTGTGGGGTTATAGCTCCTACGAGCAGTACTTC. Amino acid sequence: CASTLWGYSSYEQYF. The chain carries TRBV7-9 and TRBJ2-7; D remains ambiguous. CDR3 length: 15 amino acids. Germline V lookup: CDR1 SEHNR, CDR2 FQNEAQ (reference sequence). V lost 7 bases and J lost 0, with 16 bases in between.

This CDR3 reads CASSPSGYGYGYTF. The CDR3 DNA is TGTGCCAGCAGCCCTTCAGGGTATGGCTATGGCTACACCTTC. The V gene is TRBV7-3, the J gene TRBJ1-2; maybe TRBD1 (5 bases). V shed 5 bases and J shed 4 bases, with 14 bases lying between them. The CDR3 consists of 14 residues. CDR1 is SGHTA, CDR2 FQGTGA, per germline.

V is TRBV6-5 and J is TRBJ2-7; D call uncertain. This CDR3 has 13 amino acids. V lost 6 bases, J lost 3 bases, and 12 bases lay in between. Germline CDR1 is MNHEY and CDR2 is SVGAGI. The CDR3 protein is CASRRGPVYEQYF. The CDR3 DNA reads as TGTGCCAGCAGACGCGGACCCGTCTACGAGCAGTACTTC.

To note about this clone: Other nucleotide sequences from this sample produce the same CDR3. The rearrangement uses TRBV6-1 and TRBJ2-5; D is unclear. Per the germline V gene, CDR1 is MNHNS and CDR2 is SASEGT. The CDR3 runs to 13 residues. V was trimmed by 5 bases and J by 0 bases, leaving 7 bases between them. The CDR3 loop reads CASSLGHQETQYF. The CDR3, as DNA: TGTGCCAGCAGTCTGGGCCACCAAGAGACCCAGTACTTC.

This chain uses TRBV6-6 with TRBJ2-7; perhaps TRBD1 as D (6 bases). The CDR3 spans 14 residues. Per the germline V gene, CDR1 is MNHNY and CDR2 is SVGAGI (reference sequence). Trimming stripped 6 bases from V and 7 bases from J, with 19 bases between. CDR3 amino acids: CASRHSTGPGEQYF. CDR3 DNA sequence: TGTGCCAGCAGACATTCGACAGGACCGGGGGAGCAGTACTTC.